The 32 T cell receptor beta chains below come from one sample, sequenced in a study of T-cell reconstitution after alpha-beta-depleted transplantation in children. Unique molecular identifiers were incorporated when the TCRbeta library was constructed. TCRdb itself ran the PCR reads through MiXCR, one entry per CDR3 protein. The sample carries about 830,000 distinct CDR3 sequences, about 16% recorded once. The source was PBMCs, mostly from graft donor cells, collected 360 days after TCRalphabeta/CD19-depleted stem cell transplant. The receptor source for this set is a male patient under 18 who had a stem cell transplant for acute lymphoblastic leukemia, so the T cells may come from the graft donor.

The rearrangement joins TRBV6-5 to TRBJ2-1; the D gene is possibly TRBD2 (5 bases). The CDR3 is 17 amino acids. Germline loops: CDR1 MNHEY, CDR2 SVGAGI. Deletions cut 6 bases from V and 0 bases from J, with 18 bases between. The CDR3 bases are TGTGCCAGCAGCTCCGTAGTGGCGGGCTCCTCCTACAATGAGCAGTTCTTC. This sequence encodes CASSSVVAGSSYNEQFF.

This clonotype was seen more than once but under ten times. The CDR3 DNA reads TGCAGTGCTAGAGATCTGCCCTGGGGTACCGGGGAGCTGTTTTTT. This codes for CSARDLPWGTGELFF. The V call is TRBV20-1, the J call TRBJ2-2; no definite D call. The CDR3 length is 15 residues. V was clipped by 0 bases and J by 5 bases, with 13 bases between them. CDR1 and CDR2 (germline): DFQATT, SNEGSKA (reference sequence).

CDR3 sequence (DNA): TGCGCCAGCAGCCAAGAAGATTGGAGCTCCTACGAGCAGTACTTC. This sequence encodes CASSQEDWSSYEQYF. V usage is TRBV4-1 and J usage is TRBJ2-7; no reliable D call. CDR3 size: 15 residues. Per the germline V gene, CDR1 is MGHRA and CDR2 is YSYEKL. V lost 0 bases and J 0 bases, leaving 9 bases between the germline ends.

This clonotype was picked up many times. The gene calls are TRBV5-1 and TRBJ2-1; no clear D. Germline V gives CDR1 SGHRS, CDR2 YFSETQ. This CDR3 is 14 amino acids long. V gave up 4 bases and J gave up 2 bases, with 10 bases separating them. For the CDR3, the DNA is TGCGCCAGCAGCCCCTTAGGGACCTACAATGAGCAGTTCTTC. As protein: CASSPLGTYNEQFF.

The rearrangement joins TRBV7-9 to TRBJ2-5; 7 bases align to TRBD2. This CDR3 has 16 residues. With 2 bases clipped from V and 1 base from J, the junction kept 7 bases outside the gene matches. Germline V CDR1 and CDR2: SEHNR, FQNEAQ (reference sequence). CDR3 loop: CASSLRGASGQETQYF. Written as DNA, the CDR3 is TGTGCCAGCAGCTTACGCGGGGCTAGCGGCCAAGAGACCCAGTACTTC. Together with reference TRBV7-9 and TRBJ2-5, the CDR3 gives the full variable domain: DTGVSQNPRHKITKRGQNVTFRCDPISEHNRLYWYRQTLGQGPEFLTYFQNEAQLEKSRLLSDRFSAERPKGSFSTLEIQRTEQGDSAMYLCASSLRGASGQETQYFGPGTRLLVL.

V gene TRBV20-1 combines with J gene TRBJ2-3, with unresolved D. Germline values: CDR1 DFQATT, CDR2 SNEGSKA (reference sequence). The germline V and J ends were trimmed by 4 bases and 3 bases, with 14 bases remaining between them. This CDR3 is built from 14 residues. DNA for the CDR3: TGCAGTGCTATGGACCGGGTGAGGACAGATACGCAGTATTTT. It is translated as CSAMDRVRTDTQYF.

The CDR3 DNA reads TGTGCCAGCAGCTTGGCAACCCGGGCGCAGTACTTC. It translates to CASSLATRAQYF. This chain connects TRBV7-2 to TRBJ2-7; D remains unclear. CDR1 and CDR2 from the germline V gene are SGHTA and FQGNSA. V lost 3 bases and J 9 bases, leaving 12 bases between the germline ends. The length of the CDR3 is 12 residues. The whole variable domain, remainder taken from reference TRBV7-2 and TRBJ2-7, is GAGVSQSPSNKVTEKGKDVELRCDPISGHTALYWYRQSLGQGLEFLIYFQGNSAPDKSGLPSDRFSAERTGGSVSTLTIQRTQQEDSAVYLCASSLATRAQYFGPGTRLTVT.

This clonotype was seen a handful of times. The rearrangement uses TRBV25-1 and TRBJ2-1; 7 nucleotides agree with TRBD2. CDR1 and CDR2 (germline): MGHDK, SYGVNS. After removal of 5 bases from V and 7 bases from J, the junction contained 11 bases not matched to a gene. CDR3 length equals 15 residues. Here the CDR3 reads CASSSSSGNRNEQFF. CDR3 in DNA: TGTGCCAGCAGTTCTAGCAGCGGGAATAGGAATGAGCAGTTCTTC.

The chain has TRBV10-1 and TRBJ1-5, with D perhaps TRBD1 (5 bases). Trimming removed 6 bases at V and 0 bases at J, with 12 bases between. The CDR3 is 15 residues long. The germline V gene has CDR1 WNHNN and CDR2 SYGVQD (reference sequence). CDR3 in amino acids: CASRIGADSNQPQHF. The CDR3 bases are TGCGCCAGCAGGATAGGGGCAGATAGCAATCAGCCCCAGCATTTT.

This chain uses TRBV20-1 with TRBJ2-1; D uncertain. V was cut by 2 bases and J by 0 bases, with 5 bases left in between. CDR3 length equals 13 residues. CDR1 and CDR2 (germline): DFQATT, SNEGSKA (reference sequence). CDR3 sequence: CSARKSSYNEQFF. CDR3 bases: TGCAGTGCTAGAAAAAGCTCCTACAATGAGCAGTTCTTC.

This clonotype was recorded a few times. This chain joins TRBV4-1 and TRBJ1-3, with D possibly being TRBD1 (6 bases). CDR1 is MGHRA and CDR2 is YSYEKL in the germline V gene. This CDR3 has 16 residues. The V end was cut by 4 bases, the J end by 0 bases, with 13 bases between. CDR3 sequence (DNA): TGCGCCAGCAGCCGCCACACAGGGAACTCTGGAAACACCATATATTTT. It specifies CASSRHTGNSGNTIYF.

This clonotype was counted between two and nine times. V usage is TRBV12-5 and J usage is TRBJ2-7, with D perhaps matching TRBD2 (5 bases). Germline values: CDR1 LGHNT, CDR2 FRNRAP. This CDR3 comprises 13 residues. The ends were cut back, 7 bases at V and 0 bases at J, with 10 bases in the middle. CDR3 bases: TGTGCTAGTGCCTACGGGGTCTCCTACGAGCAGTACTTC. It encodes CASAYGVSYEQYF. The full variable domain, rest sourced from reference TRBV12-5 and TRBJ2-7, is DARVTQTPRHKVTEMGQEVTMRCQPILGHNTVFWYRQTMMQGLELLAYFRNRAPLDDSGMPKDRFSAEMPDATLATLKIQPSEPRDSAVYFCASAYGVSYEQYFGPGTRLTVT.

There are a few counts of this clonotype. The CDR3 here is CASSVGQGINQPQHF. The CDR3 DNA follows: TGTGCCAGCAGCGTAGGACAGGGCATCAATCAGCCCCAGCATTTT. The chain is built from TRBV7-9 and TRBJ1-5, with 8 bases identical to TRBD1. J gave up 3 bases and V 5 bases, and 6 bases lay outside the gene matches. This CDR3 region has 15 residues. CDR1 and CDR2 (germline): SEHNR, FQNEAQ (reference sequence).

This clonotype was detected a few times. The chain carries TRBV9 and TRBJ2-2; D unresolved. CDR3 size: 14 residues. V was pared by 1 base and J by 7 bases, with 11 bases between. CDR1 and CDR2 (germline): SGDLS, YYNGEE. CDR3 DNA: TGTGCCAGCAGCGTAAGGGCATGGGGCGGGGAGCTGTTTTTT. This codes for CASSVRAWGGELFF. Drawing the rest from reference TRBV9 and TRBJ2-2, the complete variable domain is DSGVTQTPKHLITATGQRVTLRCSPRSGDLSVYWYQQSLDQGLQFLIQYYNGEERAKGNILERFSAQQFPDLHSELNLSSLELGDSALYFCASSVRAWGGELFFGEGSRLTVL.

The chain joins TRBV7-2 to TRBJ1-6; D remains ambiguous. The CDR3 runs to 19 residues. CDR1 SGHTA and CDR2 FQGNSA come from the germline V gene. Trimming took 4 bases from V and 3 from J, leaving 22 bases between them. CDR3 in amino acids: CASSSRAQRPPFYNSPLHF. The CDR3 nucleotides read TGTGCCAGCAGCTCCCGGGCCCAGAGGCCTCCCTTCTATAATTCACCCCTCCACTTT.

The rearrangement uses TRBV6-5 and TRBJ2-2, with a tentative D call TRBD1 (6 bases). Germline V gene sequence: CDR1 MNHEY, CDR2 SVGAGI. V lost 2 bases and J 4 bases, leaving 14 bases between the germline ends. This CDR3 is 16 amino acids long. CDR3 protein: CASSYAGRGGTGELFF. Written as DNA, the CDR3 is TGTGCCAGCAGTTACGCGGGCAGGGGTGGCACCGGGGAGCTGTTTTTT.

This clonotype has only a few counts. The CDR3 region is CASSSGQATYNEQFF. The CDR3 coding sequence is TGCGCCAGCAGCTCAGGACAGGCCACCTACAATGAGCAGTTCTTC. This chain joins TRBV5-1 and TRBJ2-1; 7 bases fit TRBD1. V lost 3 bases, J lost 2 bases, and 5 bases stayed unmatched. The CDR3 covers 15 residues. Germline V gene lookup returns CDR1 SGHRS and CDR2 YFSETQ.

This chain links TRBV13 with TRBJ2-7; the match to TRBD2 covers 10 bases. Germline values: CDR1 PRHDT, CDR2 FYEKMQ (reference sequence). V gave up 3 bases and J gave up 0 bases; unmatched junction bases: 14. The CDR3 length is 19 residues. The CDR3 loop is CASSFEGLASSSLSYEQYF. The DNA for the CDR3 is TGTGCCAGCAGCTTTGAGGGACTAGCGTCCTCTTCCCTCTCCTACGAGCAGTACTTC.

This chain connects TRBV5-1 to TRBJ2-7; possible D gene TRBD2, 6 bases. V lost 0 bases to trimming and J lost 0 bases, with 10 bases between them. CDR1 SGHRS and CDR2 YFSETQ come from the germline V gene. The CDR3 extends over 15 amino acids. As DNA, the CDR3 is TGCGCCAGCAGCTTGGTTAGCGGATTCTCCTACGAGCAGTACTTC. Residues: CASSLVSGFSYEQYF.

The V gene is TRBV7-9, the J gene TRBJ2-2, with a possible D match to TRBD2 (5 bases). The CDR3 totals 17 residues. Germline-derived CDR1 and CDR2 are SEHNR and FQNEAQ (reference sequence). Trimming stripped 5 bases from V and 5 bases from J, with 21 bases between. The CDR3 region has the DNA TGTGCCAGCAGCCAGCGGCCGGTGAGGCAGGAGACCGGGGAGCTGTTTTTT. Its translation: CASSQRPVRQETGELFF.

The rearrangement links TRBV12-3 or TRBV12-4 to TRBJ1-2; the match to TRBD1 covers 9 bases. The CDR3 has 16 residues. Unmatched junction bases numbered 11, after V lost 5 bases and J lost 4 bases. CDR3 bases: TGTGCCAGCAGTCCACCGGGACAGGGTATTTCCTATGGCTACACCTTC. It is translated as CASSPPGQGISYGYTF.

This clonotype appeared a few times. The CDR3 DNA reads as TGTGCCAGCAGCCAAGAAGGGCCTAGCGCGTTTTACAATGAGCAGTTCTTC. Protein sequence: CASSQEGPSAFYNEQFF. The chain joins TRBV4-2 to TRBJ2-1; maybe TRBD2 (6 bases). Trimming shortened V by 0 bases and J by 4 bases, and 16 bases separated the two germline ends. Germline-derived CDR1 and CDR2 are LGHNA and YNFKEQ. The CDR3 consists of 17 residues.

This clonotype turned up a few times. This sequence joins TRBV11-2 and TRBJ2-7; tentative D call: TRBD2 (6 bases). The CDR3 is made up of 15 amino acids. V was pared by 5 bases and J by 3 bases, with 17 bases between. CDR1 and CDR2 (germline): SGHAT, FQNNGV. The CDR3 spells CASSPGSGRGYEQYF. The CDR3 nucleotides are TGTGCCAGCAGCCCCGGGAGTGGAAGGGGCTACGAGCAGTACTTC.

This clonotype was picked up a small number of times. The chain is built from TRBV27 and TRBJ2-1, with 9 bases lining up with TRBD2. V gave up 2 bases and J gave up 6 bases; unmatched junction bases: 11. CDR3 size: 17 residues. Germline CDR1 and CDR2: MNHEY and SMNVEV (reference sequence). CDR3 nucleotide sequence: TGTGCCAGCAGTTTACCTTCGGGCGGGAGGGCCTTCAATGAGCAGTTCTTC. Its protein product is CASSLPSGGRAFNEQFF.

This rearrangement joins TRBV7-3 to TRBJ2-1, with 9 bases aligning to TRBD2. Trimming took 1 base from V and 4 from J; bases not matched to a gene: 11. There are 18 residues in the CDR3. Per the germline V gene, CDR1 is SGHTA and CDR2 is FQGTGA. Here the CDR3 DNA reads TGTGCCAGCAGCTTAAGAGGGGCTAGCGGGATTTCTTACAATGAGCAGTTCTTC. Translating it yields CASSLRGASGISYNEQFF.

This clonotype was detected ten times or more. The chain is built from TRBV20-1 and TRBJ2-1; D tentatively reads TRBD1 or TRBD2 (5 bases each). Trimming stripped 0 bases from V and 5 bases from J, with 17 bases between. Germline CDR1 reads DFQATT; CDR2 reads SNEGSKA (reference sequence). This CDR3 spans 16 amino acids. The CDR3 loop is CSARDLRDPADNEQFF. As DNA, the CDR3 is TGCAGTGCTAGAGATTTAAGGGACCCAGCGGACAATGAGCAGTTCTTC.

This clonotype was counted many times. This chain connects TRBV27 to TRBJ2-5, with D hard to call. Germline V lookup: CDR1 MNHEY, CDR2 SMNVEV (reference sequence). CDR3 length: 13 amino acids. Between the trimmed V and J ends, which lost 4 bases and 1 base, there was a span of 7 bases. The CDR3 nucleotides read TGTGCCAGCAGTTACTCCAGCCAAGAGACCCAGTACTTC. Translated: CASSYSSQETQYF.

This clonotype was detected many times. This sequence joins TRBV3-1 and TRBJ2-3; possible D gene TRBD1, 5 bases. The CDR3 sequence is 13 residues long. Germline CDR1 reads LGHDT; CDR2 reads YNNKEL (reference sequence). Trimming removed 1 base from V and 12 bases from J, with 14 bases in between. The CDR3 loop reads CASSQVAQERQYF. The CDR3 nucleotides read TGTGCCAGCAGCCAAGTGGCACAGGAGCGCCAGTATTTT.

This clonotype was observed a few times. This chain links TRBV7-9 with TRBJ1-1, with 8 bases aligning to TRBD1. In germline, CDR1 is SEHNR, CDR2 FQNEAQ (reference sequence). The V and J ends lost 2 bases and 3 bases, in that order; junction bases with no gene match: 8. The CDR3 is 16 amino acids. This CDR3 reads CASSLTTGGSYTEAFF. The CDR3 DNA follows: TGTGCCAGCAGCTTAACTACAGGGGGTTCGTACACTGAAGCTTTCTTT.

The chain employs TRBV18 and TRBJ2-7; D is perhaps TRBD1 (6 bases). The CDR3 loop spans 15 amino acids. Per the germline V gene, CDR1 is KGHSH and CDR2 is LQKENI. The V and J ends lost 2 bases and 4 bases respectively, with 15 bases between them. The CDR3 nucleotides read TGTGCCAGCTCACCAGGGACACCGAACCTATACGAGCAGTACTTC. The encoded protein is CASSPGTPNLYEQYF.

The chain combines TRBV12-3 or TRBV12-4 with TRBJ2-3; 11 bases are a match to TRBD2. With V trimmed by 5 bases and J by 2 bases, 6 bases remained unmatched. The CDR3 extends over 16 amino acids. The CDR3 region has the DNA TGTGCCAGCAGTCACCGGACTAGCGGGTCCACAGATACGCAGTATTTT. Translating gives CASSHRTSGSTDTQYF.

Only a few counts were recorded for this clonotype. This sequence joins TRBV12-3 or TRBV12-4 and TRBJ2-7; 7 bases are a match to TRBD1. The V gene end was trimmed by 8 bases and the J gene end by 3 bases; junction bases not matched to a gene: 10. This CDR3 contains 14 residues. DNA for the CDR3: TGTGCCAGCTTGAGGGACAGAGATTTCTACGAGCAGTACTTC. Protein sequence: CASLRDRDFYEQYF.